This T cell receptor beta chain was documented in a study of shared T cell receptors in the human thymus. Produced via immunoSEQ multiplex PCR; TCRdb's table is partial and in-frame only. The data contain hundreds of thousands of clones, roughly 90% of them singletons. CDR3 length equals 17 residues. Germline CDR1 is MGHRA and CDR2 is YSYEKL. The V and J ends lost 4 bases and 1 base respectively, with 20 bases between them. The data were also submitted as part of a second study, on human thymus T cells.

The sequencing input was thymocytes. The source of this sequence is a boy younger than two with a congenital heart defect. The chain combines TRBV4-1 with TRBJ2-7, with D possibly matching TRBD2 (6 bases). Here the CDR3 DNA reads TGCGCCAGCAGCCCCTTCGGTGATTGGAGGGAATCCTACGAGCAGTACTTC. Translation gives CASSPFGDWRESYEQYF.